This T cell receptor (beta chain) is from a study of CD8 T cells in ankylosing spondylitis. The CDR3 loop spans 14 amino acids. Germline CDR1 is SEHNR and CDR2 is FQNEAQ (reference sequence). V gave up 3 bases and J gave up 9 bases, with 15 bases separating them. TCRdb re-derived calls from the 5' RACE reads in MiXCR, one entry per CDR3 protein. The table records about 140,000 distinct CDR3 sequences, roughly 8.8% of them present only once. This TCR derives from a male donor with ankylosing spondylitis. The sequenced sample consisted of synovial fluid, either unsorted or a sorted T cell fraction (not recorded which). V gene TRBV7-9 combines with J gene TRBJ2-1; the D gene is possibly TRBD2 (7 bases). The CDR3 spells CASSFVAGEGEQFF. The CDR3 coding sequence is TGTGCCAGCAGCTTTGTCGCAGGGGAGGGTGAGCAGTTCTTC.